This T cell receptor beta chain emerged from a study of siplizumab effects on memory and regulatory T cells. Measured with immunoSEQ multiplex PCR; TCRdb has only the in-frame clones, and not every one. The sample has more than 75,000 clones, over 85% seen once. Germline V gives CDR1 SGHDT, CDR2 YYEEEE. Trimming took 4 bases from V and 6 from J, leaving 16 bases between them. The CDR3 extends over 14 amino acids. Input material: CD8+ T cells sorted from blood. This sequence originates from a human donor in good health. V usage is TRBV5-6 and J usage is TRBJ1-2; no reliable D call. CDR3 loop: CASSPGGVAHGYTF. In DNA, the CDR3 is TGTGCCAGCAGCCCCGGCGGGGTAGCCCATGGCTACACCTTC.